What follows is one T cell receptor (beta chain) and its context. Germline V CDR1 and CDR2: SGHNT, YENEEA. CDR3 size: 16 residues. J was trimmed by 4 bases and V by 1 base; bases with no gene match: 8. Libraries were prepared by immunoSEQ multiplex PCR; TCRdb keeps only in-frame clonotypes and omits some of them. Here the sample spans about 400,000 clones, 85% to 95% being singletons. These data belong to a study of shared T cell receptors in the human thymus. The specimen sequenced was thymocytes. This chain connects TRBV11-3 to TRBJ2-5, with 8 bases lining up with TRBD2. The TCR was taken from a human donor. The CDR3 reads CASSLVGGGPRETQYF. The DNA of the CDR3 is TGTGCCAGCAGCTTAGTCGGGGGGGGGCCCCGAGAGACCCAGTACTTC.